This T cell receptor (beta chain) was retrieved from a study of blood T cell repertoires in COVID-19. Background on the study: Whether acute or convalescent, the COVID-19 samples came from the United States, Italy and Spain. Sample material is recorded as cDNA or gDNA derived from T cells, B-cell-depleted T cells, or PBMCs.

Germline V gene data show CDR1 as SGHTA and CDR2 as FQGNSA. The CDR3 contains 14 residues. With 2 bases clipped from V and 5 bases from J, the junction kept 4 bases outside the gene matches. In terms of age and location, participants ranged from about 18 to 90 years and lived in 24 US areas. Cohort placement rested on clinical history that participants reported themselves. Profiling relied on immunoSEQ multiplex PCR, and the TCRdb table lists in-frame clones only, not all of them. The table has approximately 280,000 clones, 90% seen once; the top ten hold around 1.7%. This receptor was identified in a woman under 30 with acute COVID-19. Sequencing used PBMCs or T cells enriched from blood (not recorded which). The chain employs TRBV7-2 and TRBJ2-5; 8 nucleotides align to TRBD1. CDR3 in DNA: TGTGCCAGCAGCTTACGCAGGGGGCTTGAGACCCAGTACTTC. Its protein product is CASSLRRGLETQYF.